This paragraph reports one TCR beta chain. The clone's antigen remains unknown. The record has no base qualities; no much larger clone is one base away. These data are taken from a study of blood T cell repertoires in COVID-19 (dated by TCRdb to 2020 to 2021). In terms of the full investigation: Samples from collaborators originated in the United States, Italy and Spain and spanned both the acute and convalescent phases of COVID-19. The material from the prospective study consisted of cDNA or gDNA derived from T cells, B-cell-depleted T cells, or PBMCs. Deeply sampled blood TCRbeta repertoires from subjects exposed to, actively infected with, or recovered from COVID-19 were included in the dataset. A freely available public database, intended as a resource for researchers studying the immune response to SARS-CoV-2, is where the repertoires were released. Samples came from the ongoing ImmuneRACE study (first 160 participants) plus 1,254 subjects from 6 global collaborators. Nearly every sample came with metadata listing a de-identified subject ID, COVID-19 status, age in years and sex. Where available, HLA class I and class II types were taken from metadata supplied by the sample provider and were not determined by assay-based typing.

General conclusions and limits of the study: The quantity of clinical and demographic metadata differed by source and by participant and was supplied without curation.

TCRbeta CDR3 regions were amplified from genomic DNA by means of the immunoSEQ Assay, a bias-controlled multiplex PCR. The original methods were these. The number of nucleated cells in each sample was estimated from the amplification of reference gene primers within the assay. To quantify the absolute abundance of each unique TCRbeta CDR3 rearrangement, sequence reads were collapsed and filtered. Productive Simpson clonality was computed per sample as the square root of Simpson's diversity index over productive rearrangements. TCRdb re-hosts the immuneACCESS table, in-frame sequences only. Its copies lack some clones; in the studies checked, an unresolved V gene accounts for under half of them, and the cause for the rest is not known. V and J calls and clone size follow that table, whereas D and trimming were derived from the DNA. Here the sample has roughly 220,000 clones; 86% occur a single time. The ten largest clones add up to over 2% of the sample.

Samples from volunteer blood donors who had recovered from COVID-19 were contributed by a second Seattle source. The collaborating institutions used their own protocols to collect whole blood in K2EDTA tubes. Collaborator samples were shipped for TCRbeta analysis as frozen whole blood, isolated PBMCs, or DNA extracted from either sample type. After removal of 10 bases from V and 5 bases from J, the junction retains 16 bases not matched to a gene. Taken from cysteine to phenylalanine, the CDR3 has 15 residues. The only DNA kept is the CDR3, 45 bases in frame from the first base. The germline V gene (reference sequence) gives CDR1 as LNHDA and CDR2 as SQIVND.

The sequencing input was peripheral blood. This sequence uses TRBV19 and TRBJ1-2; the junction holds 7 bases that match TRBD1. The sequence was collected from a man under 40 who had recovered from COVID-19. The CDR3 has the sequence CATLDRFAAGYGYTF. The sequenced DNA: TGTGCCACCCTGGACAGGTTCGCGGCGGGGTATGGCTACACCTTC. With the rest looked up from the reference TRBV19 and TRBJ1-2 genes rather than sequenced, the full variable domain is DGGITQSPKYLFRKEGQNVTLSCEQNLNHDAMYWYRQDPGQGLRLIYYSQIVNDFQKGDIAEGYSVSREKKESFPLTVTSAQKNPTAFYLCATLDRFAAGYGYTFGSGTRLTVV.